This T cell receptor (beta chain) was observed in a study of T cells in Graves' hyperthyroidism and ophthalmopathy. For ophthalmopathy patients, the Clinical Activity Score was at least 3 and the NOSPECS grade at least 4; duration was under 3 months. Patients with uncontrolled infections, other autoimmune diseases, pregnancy or lactation were excluded. The PBMCs were sourced from fresh peripheral blood (10 ml). Germline loops: CDR1 DFQATT, CDR2 SNEGSKA (reference sequence). Trimming cost V 3 bases and J 6 bases; bases outside gene matches: 7. The CDR3 loop spans 14 amino acids. Researchers amplified the TCR beta CDR3 regions from RNA transcripts. The primer set for the first-round RT-PCR of the TCR CDR3 was HTBI. TCRdb ran MiXCR on the multiplex PCR reads and lists one entry per CDR3 protein. Of about 300,000 distinct CDR3 sequences listed, roughly 19% were seen once; the top ten hold under 45%. This clonotype was counted many times.

Source material: blood. The V gene is TRBV20-1, the J gene TRBJ2-4; 8 positions match TRBD1. This clonotype was sampled from a man aged 45-65 years with Graves' ophthalmopathy. CDR3 amino acids: CSASDRGLGNIQYF. CDR3 nucleotide sequence: TGCAGTGCTAGCGACAGGGGTTTAGGAAACATTCAGTACTTC.